One and the same sample provided the 6 T cell receptor beta chains below, sequenced in a study of T-cell memory formation after mild COVID-19. TCRdb recomputed calls from the 5' RACE reads with MiXCR, one row per CDR3 protein. Of about 440,000 distinct CDR3 sequences in the sample, about 20% are singletons; the top ten hold around 8.4%. What was sequenced was PBMCs or a T cell subset sorted from them (not recorded which). These receptors all stem from an adult woman who had mild COVID-19 (a few samples of this study predate the infection). Cell type and time point are not known.

V gene TRBV5-1 combines with J gene TRBJ1-4; 7 nucleotides agree with TRBD1. The CDR3 runs to 16 residues. Germline V lookup: CDR1 SGHRS, CDR2 YFSETQ. Losses at the gene ends were 2 bases for V and 0 bases for J; bases not matched to a gene: 4. The CDR3 sequence: CASSLTGTATNEKLFF. CDR3 coding DNA: TGCGCCAGCAGCTTAACCGGGACAGCAACTAATGAAAAACTGTTTTTT.

This clonotype was found a few times. V usage is TRBV20-1 and J usage is TRBJ2-2; weak D call: TRBD1 (5 bases). There are 12 residues in the CDR3. CDR1 is DFQATT and CDR2 is SNEGSKA in the germline V gene (reference sequence). Trimming removed 6 bases at V and 3 bases at J, with 8 bases between. This CDR3 reads CSAATDTGELFF. In DNA, the CDR3 is TGCAGTGCGGCGACAGACACCGGGGAGCTGTTTTTT.

This clonotype came up a few times. The chain joins TRBV4-1 to TRBJ1-2; 7 nucleotides line up with TRBD1. Germline assignment: CDR1 MGHRA and CDR2 YSYEKL. CDR3 size: 16 residues. Losses at the gene ends were 4 bases for V and 3 bases for J; bases not matched to a gene: 11. The CDR3 sequence: CASSPTRGQLDYGYTF. In DNA, the CDR3 is TGCGCCAGCAGCCCTACCCGGGGACAGCTCGACTATGGCTACACCTTC.

This clonotype was counted at least ten times. The V call is TRBV4-2, the J call TRBJ2-2, with 9 bases identical to TRBD2. The CDR3 has 16 residues. V dropped 6 bases and J dropped 4; count of bases not matched to a gene: 9. The germline gives CDR1 LGHNA, CDR2 YNFKEQ. The CDR3 DNA is TGTGCCAGCAGTGAGGGGGATAGCGGGGGCACCGGGGAGCTGTTTTTT. This sequence encodes CASSEGDSGGTGELFF.

This clonotype was picked up a small number of times. The chain employs TRBV6-5 and TRBJ1-1; TRBD1 agrees at 7 bases. J gave up 4 bases and V 2 bases, and 7 bases lay outside the gene matches. This CDR3 contains 15 residues. Per the germline V gene, CDR1 is MNHEY and CDR2 is SVGAGI. Here the CDR3 reads CASSYDRAVSTEAFF. CDR3 DNA: TGTGCCAGCAGTTACGACAGGGCCGTGAGCACTGAAGCTTTCTTT.

The V call is TRBV24-1, the J call TRBJ2-1, with 8 bases lining up with TRBD1. Per the germline V gene, CDR1 is KGHDR and CDR2 is SFDVKD. J lost 4 bases, V lost 4 bases, and 5 bases had no gene match. The CDR3 is made up of 15 amino acids. For the CDR3, the DNA is TGTGCCACCAGTGACCAGGGACAGGTTTACAATGAGCAGTTCTTC. Its translation is CATSDQGQVYNEQFF.